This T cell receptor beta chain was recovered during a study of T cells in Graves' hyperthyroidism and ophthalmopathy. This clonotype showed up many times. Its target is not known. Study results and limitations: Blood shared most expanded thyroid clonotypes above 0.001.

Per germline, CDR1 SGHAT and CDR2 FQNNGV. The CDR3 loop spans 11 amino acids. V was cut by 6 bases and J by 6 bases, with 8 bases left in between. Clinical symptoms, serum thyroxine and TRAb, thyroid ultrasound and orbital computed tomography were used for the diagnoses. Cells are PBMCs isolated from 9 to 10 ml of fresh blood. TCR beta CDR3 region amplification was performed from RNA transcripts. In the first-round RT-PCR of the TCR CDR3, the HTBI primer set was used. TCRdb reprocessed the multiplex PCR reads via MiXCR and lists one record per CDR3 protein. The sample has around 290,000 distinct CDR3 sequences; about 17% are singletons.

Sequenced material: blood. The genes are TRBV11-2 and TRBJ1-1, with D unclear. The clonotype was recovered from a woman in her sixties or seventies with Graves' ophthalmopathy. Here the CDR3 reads CASRQEAEAFF. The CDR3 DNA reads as TGTGCCAGCAGGCAGGAGGCTGAAGCTTTCTTT.